This T cell receptor beta chain emerged from a study of T cell responses to AZD1222 COVID-19 vaccine (dated by TCRdb to the early 2020s). About the investigation overall: AZD1222 recipients whose second dose came at about 4 weeks and those whose second dose came at about 12 weeks were combined into one group, since spike-specific TCR depth and breadth did not differ between the two schedules. TCR sequencing covered 230 or so trial participants: 207 given two doses of AZD1222 and about 26 given two doses of MenACWY control vaccine. Trial participants were enrolled by age into 18-55, 56-69 and 70-plus year subgroups, with roughly 160, 29 and 62 TCR-sequenced participants respectively.

The CDR3 goes from the cysteine to the phenylalanine over 13 residues. CDR3 DNA is the only sequence kept; it has 39 bases, read in frame from the first base. The germline V gene specifies MDHEN as CDR1 and SYDVKM as CDR2. The V end loses 3 bases and the J end loses 2 bases, and a stretch of 4 bases separates them. On the study overall, not on this receptor specifically: A significant rise in spike-specific TCR breadth and depth was observed after two AZD1222 doses relative to day 0 and relative to MenACWY recipients. No day 14 peak-response samples were available, so repertoires were characterized only after the peak T cell response. Vaccine-associated CD4 TCRs spanned the whole spike protein, with dominant responses in regions 160-218 and 743-854. Participants were mostly white British and included more females than males, and it was suggested by the authors that clonal diversity may have been underestimated. In the small 56-69-year group, the increase in depth fell short of significance, most likely because of low power. Reportedly, almost half of the unique spike-specific TCRs recognized epitopes lying outside the regions that are mutated in the B.1.351 and B.1.1.7 variants. Only six or seven AZD1222 recipients were SARS-CoV-2 seropositive at baseline, limiting conclusions about previously exposed vaccinees.

The CDR3 regions of human TCRbeta chains were analyzed by immunosequencing. The study's processing was this. Repertoire TCRs were checked for matches against a reference library of SARS-CoV-2-specific TCRs that had been generated using the MIRA antigen-specificity platform. Breadth was defined as the fraction of unique TCRs that were SARS-CoV-2-associated. Depth was defined as the fraction of total T cells that were SARS-CoV-2-associated. Using the MIRA data, each spike-specific TCR was assigned both to the spike region to which the TCR was reactive and to a CD4 or CD8 class. Log10-transformed breadth and depth values were compared by one-way ANOVA with Sidak's multiple comparisons tests. TCRdb holds this immuneACCESS table with in-frame rearrangements only. Some clones are missing; in checked studies, unresolved V genes explain under half, and the rest has no known cause. That table furnishes V, J and clone size, whereas the DNA furnished D and trimming. The sample yields about 94,000 clones; around 90% were counted once. The ten largest clones take up about 8% of the sample.

As for this clone: No antigen is known for it. The record has no base qualities; no much larger clone is one base away.

The sample's time point label, in plain terms: baseline before first vaccination. Vaccinee samples came from UK trials COV001 and COV002, including a single-blind randomized controlled phase 2/3 trial of AZD1222 (ChAdOx1 nCoV-19) in healthy adults. For TCRbeta chain sequencing, PBMC samples were collected from trial participants at day 0 and at day 28 after the second dose. The sequence is built from TRBV28 and TRBJ2-2, with the D gene uncertain. The sample here was peripheral blood, taken on day 0 of AZD1222 vaccination. This sequence was found in an adult in good health. The CDR3 sequence is CASSFSNTGELFF. The DNA reads as follows: TGTGCCAGCAGTTTCAGTAACACCGGGGAGCTGTTTTTT.